The T cell receptor beta chain under discussion was sequenced for a study of Ad26.COV2.S vaccination and SARS-CoV-2 variants. The overall study: Ad26.COV2.S arm of COV1001 included the donor. In the study, Ad26.COV2.S was injected intramuscularly once, or twice 56 days apart.

Assay: immunoSEQ multiplex PCR; the TCRdb copy retains only in-frame clones and omits some. This sample has about 440,000 clones, with 90% found just once. CDR3 length: 19 amino acids. Germline lookup yields CDR1 LNHNV and CDR2 YYDKDF (reference sequence). Trimming took 0 bases from V and 3 from J, leaving 24 bases between them. The treatment was: around 19 received Ad26.COV2.S at low or high dose, single or two shots; about 5 received placebo; per-sample allocation not given. Following the first vaccine or placebo injection, samples were taken on day 63. This material consisted of peripheral blood, taken in a trial of Ad26.COV2.S vaccine versus placebo. This TCR was sampled from a person between 18 and 60 years old who received the Ad26.COV2.S COVID-19 vaccine or a placebo. V is TRBV15 and J is TRBJ2-7, with D possibly being TRBD1 (6 bases). CDR3 DNA sequence: TGTGCCACCAGCAGAGATCTGAAACAGGGCTCTACGAGGAACTACGAGCAGTACTTC. Its protein product is CATSRDLKQGSTRNYEQYF.